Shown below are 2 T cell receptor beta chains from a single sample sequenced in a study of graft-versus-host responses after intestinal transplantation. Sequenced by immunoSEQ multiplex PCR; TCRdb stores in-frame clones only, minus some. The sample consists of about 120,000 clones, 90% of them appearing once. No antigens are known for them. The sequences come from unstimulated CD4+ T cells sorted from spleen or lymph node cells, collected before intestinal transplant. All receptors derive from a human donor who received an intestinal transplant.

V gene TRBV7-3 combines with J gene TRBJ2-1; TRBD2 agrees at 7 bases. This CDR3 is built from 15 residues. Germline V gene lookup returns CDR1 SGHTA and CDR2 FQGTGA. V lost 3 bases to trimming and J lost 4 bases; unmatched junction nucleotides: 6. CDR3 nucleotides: TGTGCCAGCAGCTTGACCGGGACTAAGTACAATGAGCAGTTCTTC. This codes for CASSLTGTKYNEQFF.

CDR3 sequence: CSVDRAGTEAFF. Here the CDR3 DNA reads TGCAGCGTTGACAGGGCGGGAACTGAAGCTTTCTTT. The chain links TRBV29-1 to TRBJ1-1, with a weak D call TRBD1 (5 bases). Trimming stripped 3 bases from V and 5 bases from J, with 10 bases between. The germline CDR1 and CDR2 sequences are SQVTM and ANQGSEA. There are 12 residues in the CDR3.